This TCR beta chain is from a study of T cell responses to AZD1222 COVID-19 vaccine. Study context: Recipients boosted at about 4 weeks or about 12 weeks are pooled. Findings and caveats of the study: The donor cohort was predominantly white British with a female majority, and clonal diversity may have been underestimated.

Libraries were prepared by immunoSEQ multiplex PCR; TCRdb keeps only in-frame clonotypes and omits some of them. The data show nearly 110,000 clones, with around nine tenths seen just once and less than 25% held by the top ten. As regards this clone: What it binds is unknown.

The V and J ends lost 2 bases and 5 bases respectively, with 5 bases between them. The CDR3 length is 12 residues. Germline CDR1 and CDR2: PRHDT and FYEKMQ (reference sequence). The clonotype originates from an adult in good health. The genes are TRBV13 and TRBJ2-3; no clear D. The sequencing here drew on peripheral blood, taken on day 0 of AZD1222 vaccination. DNA for the CDR3: TGTGCCAGCAGCTTATCTGGAGATACGCAGTATTTT. Protein sequence: CASSLSGDTQYF. Filled out from reference TRBV13 and TRBJ2-3, the complete variable domain reads AAGVIQSPRHLIKEKRETATLKCYPIPRHDTVYWYQQGPGQDPQFLISFYEKMQSDKGSIPDRFSAQQFSDYHSELNMSSLELGDSALYFCASSLSGDTQYFGPGTRLTVL.